This TCR beta chain was profiled in a study of T cell changes during pregnancy in multiple sclerosis. The CDR3 sequence is 13 residues long. V shed 8 bases, J shed 4 bases, and the junction held 3 bases outside the gene matches. Germline V CDR1 and CDR2: SEHNR, FQNEAQ (reference sequence). The method was immunoSEQ multiplex PCR; TCRdb's version includes in-frame clones alone and lacks a portion of them. The repertoire holds about 41,000 clones, with 90% to 95% as singletons. The sample consisted of CD8+ T cells from peripheral blood mononuclear cells, taken in the third trimester of pregnancy. This receptor was obtained from a female donor with multiple sclerosis, enrolled in a pregnancy study. The rearrangement joins TRBV7-9 to TRBJ2-3; 10 bases are shared with TRBD1. The CDR3 here is CASGDRGADTQYF. The CDR3 coding sequence is TGTGCCAGCGGGGACAGGGGTGCAGATACGCAGTATTTT.